The source of this TCR beta chain is a study of blood T cell repertoires in COVID-19. The wider study: There were acute and convalescent COVID-19 samples, and they came from the United States, Italy and Spain. Sources were T cells, B-cell-depleted T cells, or PBMCs; the material itself was cDNA or gDNA.

Patients at the Seattle site were enrolled during active infection and followed longitudinally. Original data processing: Nucleated cell number was recorded as an estimate derived from reference gene primer amplification. The protocol was immunoSEQ multiplex PCR, while the TCRdb copy is restricted to in-frame clones and leaves out a portion. V, J and clone size were drawn from that table, and D and trimming were deduced from the DNA. The table lists 300,000 to 450,000 clones, around 87% of them singletons, with 10% in the top ten. CDR3 length: 17 residues. The germline V gene has CDR1 SGDLS and CDR2 YYNGEE. V lost 4 bases and J 1 base, leaving 19 bases between the germline ends.

The sample was peripheral blood. This sequence joins TRBV9 and TRBJ2-3; tentatively, D is TRBD2 (6 bases). The sequence was collected from a woman in her thirties with COVID-19, enrolled during active disease. The CDR3 is CASSLGVGSGGTDTQYF. The DNA for the CDR3 is TGTGCCAGCAGCCTCGGGGTCGGGAGTGGGGGCACAGATACGCAGTATTTT.